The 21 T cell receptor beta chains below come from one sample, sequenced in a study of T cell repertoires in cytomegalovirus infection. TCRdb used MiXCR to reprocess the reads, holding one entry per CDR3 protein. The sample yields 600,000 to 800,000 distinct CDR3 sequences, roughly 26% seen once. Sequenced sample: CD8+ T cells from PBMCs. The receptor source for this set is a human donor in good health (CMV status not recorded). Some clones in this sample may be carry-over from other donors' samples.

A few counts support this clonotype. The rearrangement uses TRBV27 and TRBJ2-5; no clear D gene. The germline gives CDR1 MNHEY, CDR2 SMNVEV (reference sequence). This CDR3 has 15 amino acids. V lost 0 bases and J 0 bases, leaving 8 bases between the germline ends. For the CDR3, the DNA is TGTGCCAGCAGTTTATCGGTTTCGTACCAAGAGACCCAGTACTTC. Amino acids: CASSLSVSYQETQYF.

CDR3 DNA sequence: TGTGCCAGCAGTGCCGGGGGGGGGCCCGGAGATAATGAGCAGTTCTTC. The encoded protein is CASSAGGGPGDNEQFF. The J gene is TRBJ2-1, the V gene TRBV6-6, with 8 bases that match TRBD2. The J segment lost 7 bases and the V segment lost 5 bases, leaving 13 bases of the junction unmatched. This CDR3 has 16 amino acids. Germline V gene lookup returns CDR1 MNHNY and CDR2 SVGAGI (reference sequence).

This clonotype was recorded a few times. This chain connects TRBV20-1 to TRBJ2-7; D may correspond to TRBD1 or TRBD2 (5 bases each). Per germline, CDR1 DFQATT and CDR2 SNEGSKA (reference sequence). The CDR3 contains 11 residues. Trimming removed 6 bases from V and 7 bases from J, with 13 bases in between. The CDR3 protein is CSARWGLEQYF. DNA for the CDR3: TGCAGTGCCCGATGGGGGTTAGAGCAGTACTTC.

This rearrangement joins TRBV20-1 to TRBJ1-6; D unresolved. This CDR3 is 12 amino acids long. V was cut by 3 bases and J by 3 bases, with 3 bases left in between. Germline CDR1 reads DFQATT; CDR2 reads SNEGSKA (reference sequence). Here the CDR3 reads CSARYYNSPLHF. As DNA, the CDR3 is TGCAGTGCTAGGTACTATAATTCACCCCTCCACTTT.

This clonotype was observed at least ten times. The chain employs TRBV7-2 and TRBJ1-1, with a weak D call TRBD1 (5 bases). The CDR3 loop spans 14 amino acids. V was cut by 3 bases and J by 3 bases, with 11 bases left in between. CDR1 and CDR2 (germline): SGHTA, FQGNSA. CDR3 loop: CASSFLQADTEAFF. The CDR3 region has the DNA TGTGCCAGCAGCTTTCTACAGGCTGACACTGAAGCTTTCTTT.

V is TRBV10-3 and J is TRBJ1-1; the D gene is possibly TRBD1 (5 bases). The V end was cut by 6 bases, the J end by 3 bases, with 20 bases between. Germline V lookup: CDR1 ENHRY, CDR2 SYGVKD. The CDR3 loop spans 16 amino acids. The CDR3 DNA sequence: TGTGCCATCAGGACTCGGGGCAGGAGGGGAGACACTGAAGCTTTCTTT. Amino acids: CAIRTRGRRGDTEAFF.

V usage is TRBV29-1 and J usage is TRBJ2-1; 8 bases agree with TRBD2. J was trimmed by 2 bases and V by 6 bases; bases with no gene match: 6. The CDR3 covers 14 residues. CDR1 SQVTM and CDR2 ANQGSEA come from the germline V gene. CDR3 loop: CSVLAVETYNEQFF. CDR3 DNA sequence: TGCAGCGTACTAGCGGTTGAGACCTACAATGAGCAGTTCTTC.

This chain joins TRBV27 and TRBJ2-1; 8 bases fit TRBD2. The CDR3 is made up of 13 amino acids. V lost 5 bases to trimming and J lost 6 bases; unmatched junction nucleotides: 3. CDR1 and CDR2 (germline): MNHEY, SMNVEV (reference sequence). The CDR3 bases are TGTGCCAGCAGTGTCGGGGGGGCCAATGAGCAGTTCTTC. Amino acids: CASSVGGANEQFF.

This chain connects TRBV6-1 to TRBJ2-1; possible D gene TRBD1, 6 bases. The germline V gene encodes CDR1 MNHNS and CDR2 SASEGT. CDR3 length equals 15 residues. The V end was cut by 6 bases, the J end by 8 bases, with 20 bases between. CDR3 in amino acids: CASSPSLTGYDEQFF. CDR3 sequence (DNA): TGTGCCAGCAGCCCTTCCTTAACAGGGTACGATGAGCAGTTCTTC.

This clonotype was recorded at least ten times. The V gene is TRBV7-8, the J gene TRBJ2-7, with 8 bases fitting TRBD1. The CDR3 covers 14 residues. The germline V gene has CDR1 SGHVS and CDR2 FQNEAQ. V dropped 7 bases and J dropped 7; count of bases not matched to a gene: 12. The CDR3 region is CASIRQGPLSEQYF. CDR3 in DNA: TGTGCCAGCATCCGACAGGGGCCCCTTTCGGAGCAGTACTTC. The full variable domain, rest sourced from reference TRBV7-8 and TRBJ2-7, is GAGVSQSPRYKVAKRGQDVALRCDPISGHVSLFWYQQALGQGPEFLTYFQNEAQLDKSGLPSDRFFAERPEGSVSTLKIQRTQQEDSAVYLCASIRQGPLSEQYFGPGTRLTVT.

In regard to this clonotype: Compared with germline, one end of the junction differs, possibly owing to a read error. Here the CDR3 DNA reads TGTGCCGTCAGTGATGATACGGGAGGGGAAGCATTCGACGTGGAGCAGTTCTTC. Translating it yields CAVSDDTGGEAFDVEQFF. V and J are TRBV10-3 and TRBJ2-1; 8 bases are shared with TRBD2. The CDR3 is made up of 18 amino acids. Germline lookup yields CDR1 ENHRY and CDR2 SYGVKD.

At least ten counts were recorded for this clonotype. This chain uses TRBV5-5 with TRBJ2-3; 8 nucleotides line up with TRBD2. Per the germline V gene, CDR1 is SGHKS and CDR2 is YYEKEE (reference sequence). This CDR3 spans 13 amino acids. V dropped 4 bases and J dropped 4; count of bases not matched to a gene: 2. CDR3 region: CASSPGGSDTQYF. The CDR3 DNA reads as TGTGCCAGCAGCCCGGGGGGGTCAGATACGCAGTATTTT. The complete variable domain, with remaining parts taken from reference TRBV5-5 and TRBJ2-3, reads DAGVTQSPTHLIKTRGQQVTLRCSPISGHKSVSWYQQVLGQGPQFIFQYYEKEERGRGNFPDRFSARQFPNYSSELNVNALLLGDSALYLCASSPGGSDTQYFGPGTRLTVL.

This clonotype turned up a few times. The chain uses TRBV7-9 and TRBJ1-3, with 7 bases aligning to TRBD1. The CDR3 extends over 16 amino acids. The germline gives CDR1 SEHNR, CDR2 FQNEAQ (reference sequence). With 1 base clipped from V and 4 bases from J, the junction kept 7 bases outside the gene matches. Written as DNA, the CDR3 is TGTGCCAGCAGCTTAGATGGTCAGGGGGACGGAAACACCATATATTTT. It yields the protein CASSLDGQGDGNTIYF.

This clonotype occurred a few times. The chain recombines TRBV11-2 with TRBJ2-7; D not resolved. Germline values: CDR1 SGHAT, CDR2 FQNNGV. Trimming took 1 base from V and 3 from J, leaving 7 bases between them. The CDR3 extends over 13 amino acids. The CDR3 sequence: CASSLAADYEQYV. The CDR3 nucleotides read TGTGCCAGCAGCTTAGCGGCAGACTACGAGCAGTACGTC.

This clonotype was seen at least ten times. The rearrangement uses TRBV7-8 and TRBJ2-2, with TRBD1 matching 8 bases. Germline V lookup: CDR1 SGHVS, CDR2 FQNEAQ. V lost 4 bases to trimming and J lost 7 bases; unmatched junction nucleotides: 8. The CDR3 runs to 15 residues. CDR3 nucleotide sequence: TGTGCCAGCAGCTCACAGGGGGTTAATAGCGGGGAGCTGTTTTTT. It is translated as CASSSQGVNSGELFF.

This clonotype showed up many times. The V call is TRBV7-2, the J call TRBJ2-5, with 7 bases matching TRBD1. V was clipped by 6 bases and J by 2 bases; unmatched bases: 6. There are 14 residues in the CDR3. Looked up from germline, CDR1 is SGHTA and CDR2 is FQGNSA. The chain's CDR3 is CASRPGTVQETQYF. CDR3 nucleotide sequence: TGTGCCAGCAGACCTGGGACAGTGCAAGAGACCCAGTACTTC.

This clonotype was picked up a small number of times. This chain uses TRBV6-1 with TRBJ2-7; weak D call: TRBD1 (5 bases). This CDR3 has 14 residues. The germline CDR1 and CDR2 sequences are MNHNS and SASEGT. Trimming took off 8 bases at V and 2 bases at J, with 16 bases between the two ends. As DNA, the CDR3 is TGTGCCAGCTTTGATGACAGTTCACCCTACGAGCAGTACTTC. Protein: CASFDDSSPYEQYF.

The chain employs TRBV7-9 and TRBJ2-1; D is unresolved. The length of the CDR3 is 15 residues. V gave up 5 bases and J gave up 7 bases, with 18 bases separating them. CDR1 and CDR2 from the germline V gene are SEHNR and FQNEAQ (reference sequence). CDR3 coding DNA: TGTGCCAGCAGCGGGGAACCTACCACCTTAAATGAGCAGTTCTTC. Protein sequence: CASSGEPTTLNEQFF. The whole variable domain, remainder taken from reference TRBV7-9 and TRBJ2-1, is DTGVSQNPRHKITKRGQNVTFRCDPISEHNRLYWYRQTLGQGPEFLTYFQNEAQLEKSRLLSDRFSAERPKGSFSTLEIQRTEQGDSAMYLCASSGEPTTLNEQFFGPGTRLTVL.

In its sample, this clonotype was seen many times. CDR3 sequence (DNA): TGTGCCAGCAGCTTAATTACGGACCACACAGATACGCAGTATTTT. Translated, it gives CASSLITDHTDTQYF. The chain is built from TRBV7-6 and TRBJ2-3; D is unclear. This CDR3 is built from 15 residues. The germline CDR1 and CDR2 sequences are SGHVS and FNYEAQ. V lost 2 bases and J 2 bases, leaving 11 bases between the germline ends.

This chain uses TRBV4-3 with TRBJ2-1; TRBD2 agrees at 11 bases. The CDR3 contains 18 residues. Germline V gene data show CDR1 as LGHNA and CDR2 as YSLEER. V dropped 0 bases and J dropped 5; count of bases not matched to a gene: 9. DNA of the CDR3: TGCGCCAGCAGCCAAGATTGGGCTAGCGGGGGGTCTAACAATGAGCAGTTCTTC. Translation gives CASSQDWASGGSNNEQFF.

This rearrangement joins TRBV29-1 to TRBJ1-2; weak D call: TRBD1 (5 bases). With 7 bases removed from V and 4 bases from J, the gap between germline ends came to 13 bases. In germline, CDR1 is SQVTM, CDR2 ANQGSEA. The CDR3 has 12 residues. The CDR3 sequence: CSAGTDGYGYTF. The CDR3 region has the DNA TGCAGCGCTGGGACGGACGGCTATGGCTACACCTTC.